This T cell receptor (beta chain) comes out of a study of vaccination effects on CD4 cells after COVID-19. About the research overall: Samples collected post-vaccine were obtained a median of 72 days after the second dose.

Antigen-specific CD4+ T cells were first expanded with viral peptide pools by the ViraFEST assay and only then sequenced. Scientists isolated CD4+ T cells after a roughly ten-day culture period ended. Two-dose BNT162b2 or mRNA-1273 vaccination was given to participants. Having tested negative for nucleocapsid antibodies, the vaccine recipients showed no prior SARS-CoV-2 infection. Half the medium was swapped for IL-2 medium on days 3 and 7. The protocol was immunoSEQ multiplex PCR, while the TCRdb copy is restricted to in-frame clones and leaves out a portion. The sample carries some 30,000 clones, roughly 67% recorded once. This clone was detected only once. Antigen: not known. The CDR3 has 15 amino acids. Trimming cost V 6 bases and J 8 bases; bases outside gene matches: 13. The germline V gene has CDR1 MNHEY and CDR2 SVGAGI.

Material: CD4+ T cells from PBMCs cultured with SARS-CoV-2 spike peptides, obtained after COVID-19 vaccination. The source is a human donor who received a COVID-19 vaccine. This rearrangement joins TRBV6-5 to TRBJ1-1; TRBD1 matches at 9 bases. The CDR3 loop is CASSYHRDRVGEAFF. The CDR3 DNA is TGTGCCAGCAGCTACCACAGGGACAGGGTAGGCGAAGCTTTCTTT.